The clone carrying this T cell receptor beta chain was observed a handful of times. Its matching antigen is unknown. Expressed TCRB transcripts got sequenced, as all isolated RNA was reverse transcribed. Data came from immunoSEQ multiplex PCR; TCRdb stores just in-frame clones and leaves some out. The sample records hundreds of thousands of clones, around 15% being singletons. The sample comes from a study of beta chain features in type 1 diabetes. In the study overall: Across the samples, some 98,000,000 sorted cells were examined in total. Study-level results: Moderate yet significant TCRB CDR3 shortening was seen in Type 1 diabetes patients in all four CD4+ subsets.

The CDR3 contains 15 residues. CDR1 and CDR2 from the germline V gene are SQVTM and ANQGSEA. Losses at the gene ends were 8 bases for V and 5 bases for J; bases not matched to a gene: 12. The material sequenced was naive CD4+ T cells from blood. The chain carries TRBV29-1 and TRBJ2-5; 12 bases are shared with TRBD2. The receptor was isolated from a young man with type 1 diabetes. CDR3 sequence (DNA): TGCAGCAGTCTTCTAGCGGGAGGGCCCGGTGAGACCCAGTACTTC. Translation gives CSSLLAGGPGETQYF.